Each of the 14 T cell receptor beta chains below was sequenced from the same sample in a study of shared clonotypes between healthy human individuals. Produced via immunoSEQ multiplex PCR; TCRdb's table is partial and in-frame only. The table shows about 2.3 million clones, with roughly 92% occurring only once. Material for sequencing was naive CD4+ T cells from PBMCs. Stated subset: CD45RA+ positively selected. The receptor set was obtained from a man aged 18 to 30 in good health. Some clones in this sample may be carry-over from other donors' samples.

Notes on this clone: Other DNA variants within this sample encode the same CDR3. V gene TRBV27 combines with J gene TRBJ2-2, with D hard to call. V gave up 1 base and J gave up 6 bases, with 3 bases separating them. Germline values: CDR1 MNHEY, CDR2 SMNVEV (reference sequence). The CDR3 extends over 12 amino acids. The CDR3 region has the DNA TGTGCCAGCAGTTTATACGCCGGGGAGCTGTTTTTT. Protein sequence: CASSLYAGELFF.

The rearrangement links TRBV2 to TRBJ1-1; TRBD1 matches 7 bases. After removal of 6 bases from V and 3 bases from J, the junction contained 7 bases not matched to a gene. This CDR3 comprises 14 residues. Germline CDR1 reads SNHLY; CDR2 reads FYNNEI. The CDR3 coding sequence is TGTGCCAGCAGAGACAGGGCGCCTGACACTGAAGCTTTCTTT. It translates to CASRDRAPDTEAFF.

V usage is TRBV5-8 and J usage is TRBJ1-3, with D tentatively TRBD1 (5 bases). This CDR3 comprises 14 residues. Germline loops: CDR1 SGHTS, CDR2 YDEGEE. The V and J ends lost 2 bases and 4 bases respectively, with 10 bases between them. Here the CDR3 reads CASSFGTLGNTIYF. The CDR3, as DNA: TGTGCCAGCAGCTTCGGGACCTTGGGAAACACCATATATTTT.

The rearrangement links TRBV11-1 to TRBJ2-7; TRBD2 aligns across 9 bases. CDR1 and CDR2 (germline): SGHAT, FQDESV (reference sequence). CDR3 length: 15 residues. J gave up 7 bases and V 3 bases, and 10 bases lay outside the gene matches. This CDR3 reads CASSFSLAGLREQYF. In nucleotides, the CDR3 is TGTGCCAGCAGCTTCAGCCTAGCGGGACTTCGGGAGCAGTACTTC.

The chain uses TRBV6-5 and TRBJ2-5; 12 bases are shared with TRBD2. The V gene's germline CDR1 is MNHEY and CDR2 SVGAGI. The CDR3 sequence is 16 residues long. Trimming at V came to 3 bases and at J to 2 bases, leaving 4 bases not matched to a gene. CDR3 coding DNA: TGTGCCAGCAGTTATCGACTAGCGGGAGATCAAGAGACCCAGTACTTC. Translation gives CASSYRLAGDQETQYF.

The V call is TRBV4-1, the J call TRBJ2-7; either TRBD1 or TRBD2 may supply D (5 bases each). The CDR3 extends over 14 amino acids. Germline V gene sequence: CDR1 MGHRA, CDR2 YSYEKL. Trimming left V 4 bases short and J 3 bases short, with 13 bases between. CDR3 region: CASSPGTGDYEQYF. The DNA of the CDR3 is TGCGCCAGCAGCCCCGGGACCGGGGACTACGAGCAGTACTTC.

The CDR3 reads CASSWDRATGELFF. In DNA, the CDR3 is TGTGCCAGCAGCTGGGACAGGGCGACCGGGGAGCTGTTTTTT. The chain combines TRBV7-6 with TRBJ2-2, with 9 bases identical to TRBD1. The germline gives CDR1 SGHVS, CDR2 FNYEAQ. The CDR3 loop spans 14 amino acids. V shed 4 bases and J 5 bases; nucleotides not matched to a gene: 2.

V usage is TRBV5-4 and J usage is TRBJ2-7; D is uncertain. The CDR3 extends over 15 amino acids. Germline V CDR1 and CDR2: SGHNT, YYREEE (reference sequence). V shed 4 bases and J shed 6 bases, with 20 bases lying between them. CDR3 in DNA: TGTGCCAGCAGCCCAGGAGACCGAAACGCGGTCGAGCAGTACTTC. Its protein product is CASSPGDRNAVEQYF.

The V gene is TRBV6-6, the J gene TRBJ2-1; either TRBD1 or TRBD2 may supply D (8 bases each). This CDR3 is built from 16 residues. Trimming cost V 6 bases and J 3 bases, with 18 bases left between them. Per germline, CDR1 MNHNY and CDR2 SVGAGI (reference sequence). The chain's CDR3 is CASRPPGGTGYNEQFF. As DNA, the CDR3 is TGTGCCAGCAGACCCCCGGGAGGGACAGGCTACAATGAGCAGTTCTTC.

The chain combines TRBV6-5 with TRBJ1-2; TRBD1 matches at 7 bases. Germline assignment: CDR1 MNHEY and CDR2 SVGAGI. The CDR3 has 15 residues. The ends lost 0 bases at V and 8 bases at J; junction bases unmatched: 9. In DNA form, the CDR3 reads TGTGCCAGCAGTTACTCGTTGAACAGGGGCGGCGGCTACACCTTC. Translating gives CASSYSLNRGGGYTF.

The gene calls are TRBV5-6 and TRBJ2-7; 7 positions agree with TRBD1. With 4 bases clipped from V and 0 bases from J, the junction kept 4 bases outside the gene matches. CDR1 and CDR2 from the germline V gene are SGHDT and YYEEEE. This CDR3 spans 14 amino acids. The CDR3 loop reads CASSARTGSYEQYF. Written as DNA, the CDR3 is TGTGCCAGCAGCGCGAGGACAGGCTCCTACGAGCAGTACTTC.

The chain has TRBV16 and TRBJ2-1, with TRBD2 identical over 14 bases. The V gene end was trimmed by 0 bases and the J gene end by 7 bases; junction bases not matched to a gene: 5. The CDR3 runs to 17 residues. Germline loops: CDR1 KGHSY, CDR2 FQNENV. The CDR3, as DNA: TGTGCCAGCAGCCAATCGACTAGCGGGAGGGTAATGAATGAGCAGTTCTTC. It is translated as CASSQSTSGRVMNEQFF.

About this clone itself: At the DNA level, this CDR3 is encoded by other sequences in the same sample as well. The chain is built from TRBV9 and TRBJ2-5; D is undetermined. Germline loops: CDR1 SGDLS, CDR2 YYNGEE. V dropped 0 bases and J dropped 5 bases, with 8 bases sitting between them. The CDR3 has 13 amino acids. Here the CDR3 reads CASSVGGRETQYF. CDR3 DNA sequence: TGTGCCAGCAGCGTAGGTGGGCGGGAGACCCAGTACTTC.

The chain couples TRBV2 to TRBJ2-3; weak D call: TRBD1 (6 bases). In germline, CDR1 is SNHLY, CDR2 FYNNEI. Trimming stripped 6 bases from V and 6 bases from J, with 16 bases between. This CDR3 comprises 14 residues. The CDR3 spells CASSAWDTGDTQYF. The CDR3 DNA is TGTGCCAGCAGCGCCTGGGACACGGGGGATACGCAGTATTTT.